The 10 T cell receptor beta chains below all came from one sample that was sequenced in a study of cytomegalovirus exposure and HLA in healthy donors. Vbeta (60) and Jbeta (13) primers were used in the PCR. Sequenced by immunoSEQ multiplex PCR; TCRdb stores in-frame clones only, minus some. The sample gives around 37,000 clones, 65% to 90% of which show up once; roughly a tenth is in the top ten. Sequencing was performed on PBMCs. The receptors here all came from a woman aged 18-35 years in good health and CMV-seropositive.

CDR3 residues: CASSLDGFAEAFF. The DNA for the CDR3 is TGTGCCAGCAGTTTAGACGGGTTTGCTGAAGCTTTCTTT. The chain uses TRBV27 and TRBJ1-1; D is undetermined. Germline CDR1 is MNHEY and CDR2 is SMNVEV (reference sequence). V was trimmed by 2 bases and J by 6 bases, leaving 10 bases between them. The CDR3 loop spans 13 amino acids.

V is TRBV19 and J is TRBJ2-4; TRBD2 is a possible D gene (5 bases). The CDR3 covers 16 residues. The germline CDR1 and CDR2 sequences are LNHDA and SQIVND (reference sequence). V was shortened by 7 bases and J by 1 base, with 17 bases between the two germline ends. The CDR3 DNA reads as TGTGCCAGTACTCCCGAACCGGGGATGGCCAAAAACATTCAGTACTTC. Translated, it gives CASTPEPGMAKNIQYF.

This clone occurred once. This chain connects TRBV6-6 to TRBJ2-5; TRBD2 matches at 8 bases. Germline V gives CDR1 MNHNY, CDR2 SVGAGI (reference sequence). The ends lost 6 bases at V and 4 bases at J; junction bases unmatched: 1. The CDR3 is made up of 12 amino acids. The CDR3 region is CASRAGGETQYF. The CDR3 DNA reads TGTGCCAGCAGGGCGGGGGGAGAGACCCAGTACTTC.

The chain combines TRBV19 with TRBJ2-2, with 9 bases aligning to TRBD1. V dropped 5 bases and J dropped 5; count of bases not matched to a gene: 6. The CDR3 length is 15 residues. Germline CDR1 LNHDA, CDR2 SQIVND (reference sequence). The DNA of the CDR3 is TGTGCCAGTAGTGGAGGACAGGGGCGAACCGGGGAGCTGTTTTTT. Translated: CASSGGQGRTGELFF.

The chain employs TRBV9 and TRBJ2-1; D may be TRBD2 (6 bases). V was cut by 5 bases and J by 4 bases, with 16 bases left in between. Per germline, CDR1 SGDLS and CDR2 YYNGEE. The CDR3 runs 15 residues. CDR3 sequence reads: CASSSTGTFYNEQFF. CDR3 sequence (DNA): TGTGCCAGCAGTTCAACCGGGACTTTTTACAATGAGCAGTTCTTC.

A few counts support this clone. V is TRBV2 and J is TRBJ1-6, with D perhaps TRBD1 (5 bases). The V end lost 1 base, the J end lost 10 bases, and 11 bases lay between the germline ends. The CDR3 is 14 amino acids. CDR1 and CDR2 from the germline V gene are SNHLY and FYNNEI. The CDR3 coding sequence is TGTGCCAGCAGTGAAGAGGCAGGGCGCTCACCCCTCCACTTT. It codes for CASSEEAGRSPLHF.

The chain recombines TRBV6-5 with TRBJ2-1; D possibly corresponds to TRBD1 (5 bases). This CDR3 contains 13 residues. In germline, CDR1 is MNHEY, CDR2 SVGAGI. The germline V and J ends were trimmed by 6 bases and 8 bases, with 14 bases remaining between them. Written as DNA, the CDR3 is TGTGCCAGCAGCGAAGCGTGGGGCGATGAGCAGTTCTTC. It encodes CASSEAWGDEQFF.

This chain links TRBV11-2 with TRBJ2-7; D gene uncertain. This CDR3 is 13 amino acids long. V was cut by 4 bases and J by 6 bases, with 13 bases left in between. Germline lookup yields CDR1 SGHAT and CDR2 FQNNGV. The CDR3 coding sequence is TGTGCCAGCAGCTCCCTGACACCGTCCGAGCAGTACTTC. Amino acids: CASSSLTPSEQYF.

The chain recombines TRBV19 with TRBJ1-2, with 8 positions matching TRBD1. This CDR3 has 13 residues. Losses at the gene ends were 5 bases for V and 8 bases for J; bases not matched to a gene: 7. Germline V gives CDR1 LNHDA, CDR2 SQIVND (reference sequence). CDR3 nucleotides: TGTGCCAGTAGTCCCGGGACAGGCTGGGGCTACACCTTC. Translating gives CASSPGTGWGYTF.

The CDR3 here is CASKDPSGPGGRKAFF. The CDR3 region has the DNA TGCGCCAGCAAGGATCCTTCAGGGCCCGGCGGTAGGAAGGCTTTCTTT. This sequence joins TRBV5-1 and TRBJ1-1, with a weak D call TRBD1 (5 bases). The CDR3 has 16 residues. CDR1 SGHRS and CDR2 YFSETQ come from the germline V gene. Deletions cut 6 bases from V and 11 bases from J, with 29 bases between. Complete variable domain (other parts from reference TRBV5-1 and TRBJ1-1): KAGVTQTPRYLIKTRGQQVTLSCSPISGHRSVSWYQQTPGQGLQFLFEYFSETQRNKGNFPGRFSGRQFSNSRSEMNVSTLELGDSALYLCASKDPSGPGGRKAFFGQGTRLTVV.